These 13 T cell receptor beta chains originate from one sample sequenced in a study of T-cell memory formation after mild COVID-19. TCRdb processed the 5' RACE reads anew with MiXCR; each CDR3 protein has one entry. This table holds under 350,000 distinct CDR3 sequences, around 15% found once. Input material: PBMCs or a T cell subset sorted from them (not recorded which). The receptors here all came from a man aged 18-30 years who had mild COVID-19 (a few samples of this study predate the infection). Cell type and time point are not known.

The chain carries TRBV19 and TRBJ2-5, with 7 positions matching TRBD2. Germline V CDR1 and CDR2: LNHDA, SQIVND (reference sequence). The trim removed 10 bases at V and 1 base at J, leaving 12 bases unmatched. There are 15 residues in the CDR3. CDR3 region: CATSPGGGPQETQYF. The DNA of the CDR3 is TGTGCCACCTCACCAGGCGGGGGTCCCCAAGAGACCCAGTACTTC.

V gene TRBV7-9 combines with J gene TRBJ1-1; 9 bases map to TRBD1. The length of the CDR3 is 21 residues. Germline trimming cut 3 bases from V and 2 bases from J; bases unmatched to any gene: 22. CDR1 and CDR2 from the germline V gene are SEHNR and FQNEAQ (reference sequence). The CDR3 DNA reads as TGTGCCAGCAGCTTTTCGGGTTACAGGGGGCGCGTACTACCCAGAAACACTGAAGCTTTCTTT. Protein: CASSFSGYRGRVLPRNTEAFF.

This clonotype was observed a handful of times. This chain's CDR3 is CASSQGTTGAEAFF. The CDR3 region has the DNA TGTGCCAGCAGCCAAGGAACGACGGGGGCTGAAGCTTTCTTT. V is TRBV3-1 and J is TRBJ1-1, with D possibly matching TRBD1 (5 bases). The CDR3 extends over 14 amino acids. Germline CDR1 reads LGHDT; CDR2 reads YNNKEL (reference sequence). The V gene lost 1 base and the J gene lost 6 bases, with 12 bases spanning the gap.

This clonotype was counted between two and nine times. The V call is TRBV15, the J call TRBJ1-1, with TRBD1 as a possible D gene (5 bases). CDR3 size: 14 residues. Germline CDR1 and CDR2: LNHNV and YYDKDF (reference sequence). V was cut by 5 bases and J by 3 bases, with 13 bases left in between. As DNA, the CDR3 is TGTGCCACCAGCGCTCAGGGAGGGGACACTGAAGCTTTCTTT. Protein sequence: CATSAQGGDTEAFF.

This clonotype was observed a few times. V usage is TRBV20-1 and J usage is TRBJ2-3; 10 positions match TRBD2. This CDR3 region has 14 residues. V shed 6 bases and J 0 bases; nucleotides not matched to a gene: 3. The germline gives CDR1 DFQATT, CDR2 SNEGSKA (reference sequence). CDR3 DNA: TGCAGTGCCCCACTAGCGGGGAGCACAGATACGCAGTATTTT. Protein: CSAPLAGSTDTQYF.

This clonotype was seen more than once but under ten times. The chain recombines TRBV6-2 or TRBV6-3 with TRBJ2-3; D ambiguous. The V gene lost 8 bases and the J gene lost 0 bases, with 6 bases spanning the gap. Germline CDR1 is MNHEY and CDR2 is SVGEGT. The CDR3 covers 12 residues. The CDR3 region is CASQDSTDTQYF. The DNA for the CDR3 is TGTGCCAGCCAGGACAGCACAGATACGCAGTATTTT.

This clonotype was detected only a few times. The gene calls are TRBV18 and TRBJ1-6; TRBD1 is a possible D gene (5 bases). The CDR3 runs to 14 residues. The ends were cut back, 4 bases at V and 5 bases at J, with 9 bases in the middle. Germline values: CDR1 KGHSH, CDR2 LQKENI. The CDR3 sequence: CASSQGRNNSPLHF. The CDR3 DNA sequence: TGTGCCAGCTCACAGGGACGAAATAATTCACCCCTCCACTTT.

This chain joins TRBV20-1 and TRBJ1-5; no firm D call. Trimming cost V 2 bases and J 7 bases, with 12 bases left between them. The germline CDR1 and CDR2 sequences are DFQATT and SNEGSKA (reference sequence). The CDR3 spans 13 residues. The CDR3 bases are TGCAGTGCTAGAAAGGGAGTAGGCCAGCCCCAGCATTTT. It yields the protein CSARKGVGQPQHF.

This clonotype was picked up a small number of times. The V and J genes are TRBV29-1 and TRBJ1-5; 9 bases fit TRBD1. This CDR3 region has 14 residues. With V trimmed by 4 bases and J by 5 bases, 6 bases remained unmatched. Germline CDR1 is SQVTM and CDR2 is ANQGSEA. The CDR3 DNA follows: TGCAGCGTTGCAATAACAGGGGGCGATCAGCCCCAGCATTTT. This codes for CSVAITGGDQPQHF.

This rearrangement joins TRBV15 to TRBJ2-7; TRBD1 matches at 9 bases. V lost 3 bases to trimming and J lost 7 bases; unmatched junction nucleotides: 10. The CDR3 is made up of 15 amino acids. The germline V gene has CDR1 LNHNV and CDR2 YYDKDF (reference sequence). This CDR3 is CATSSGRDRVGEQYV. The CDR3 DNA sequence: TGTGCCACCAGCAGTGGTCGGGACAGGGTTGGAGAGCAGTACGTC.

In its sample, this clonotype was seen a few times. The genes are TRBV12-3 or TRBV12-4 and TRBJ2-3; perhaps TRBD2 as D (5 bases). V shed 6 bases and J shed 2 bases, with 9 bases lying between them. The CDR3 length is 13 residues. CDR3 sequence (DNA): TGTGCCAGCAGCCGAGGGTTCACAGATACGCAGTATTTT. It encodes CASSRGFTDTQYF.

This clonotype was found many times. The genes are TRBV7-8 and TRBJ2-7; D is possibly TRBD2 (7 bases). This CDR3 region has 15 residues. Trimming cost V 3 bases and J 1 base, with 13 bases left between them. Germline CDR1 SGHVS, CDR2 FQNEAQ. The CDR3 spells CASSFGGGPSYEQYV. Written as DNA, the CDR3 is TGTGCCAGCAGCTTTGGCGGGGGCCCTTCCTACGAGCAGTACGTC.

The chain joins TRBV7-2 to TRBJ1-5; D remains unclear. The CDR3 spans 15 residues. The V gene's germline CDR1 is SGHTA and CDR2 FQGNSA. Trimming cost V 5 bases and J 6 bases, with 17 bases left between them. The DNA for the CDR3 is TGTGCCAGCAGCCACCACTCGTGGGGAGTTCAGCCCCAGCATTTT. Translating gives CASSHHSWGVQPQHF. The whole variable domain, filled in from reference TRBV7-2 and TRBJ1-5, reads GAGVSQSPSNKVTEKGKDVELRCDPISGHTALYWYRQSLGQGLEFLIYFQGNSAPDKSGLPSDRFSAERTGGSVSTLTIQRTQQEDSAVYLCASSHHSWGVQPQHFGDGTRLSIL.